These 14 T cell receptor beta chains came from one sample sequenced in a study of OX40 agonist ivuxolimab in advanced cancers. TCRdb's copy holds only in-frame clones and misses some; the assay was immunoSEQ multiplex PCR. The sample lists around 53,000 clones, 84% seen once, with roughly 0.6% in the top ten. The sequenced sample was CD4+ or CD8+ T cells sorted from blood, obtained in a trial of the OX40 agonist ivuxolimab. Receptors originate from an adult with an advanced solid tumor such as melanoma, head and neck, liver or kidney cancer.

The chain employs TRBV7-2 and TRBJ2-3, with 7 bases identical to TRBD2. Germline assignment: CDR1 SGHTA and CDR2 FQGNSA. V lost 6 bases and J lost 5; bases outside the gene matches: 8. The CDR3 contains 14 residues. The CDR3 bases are TGTGCCAGCAGGCCTACTAGCGTCATAGATACGCAGTATTTT. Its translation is CASRPTSVIDTQYF.

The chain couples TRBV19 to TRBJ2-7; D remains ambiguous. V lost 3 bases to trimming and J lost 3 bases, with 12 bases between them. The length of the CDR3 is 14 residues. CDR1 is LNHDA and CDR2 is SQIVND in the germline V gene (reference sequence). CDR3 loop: CASSMQASFYEQYF. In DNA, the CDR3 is TGTGCCAGTAGTATGCAGGCCAGCTTCTACGAGCAGTACTTC.

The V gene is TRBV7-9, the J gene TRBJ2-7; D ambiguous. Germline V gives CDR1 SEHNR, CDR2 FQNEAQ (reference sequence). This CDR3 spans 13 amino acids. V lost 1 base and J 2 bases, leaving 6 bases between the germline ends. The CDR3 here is CASSLGQPYEQYF. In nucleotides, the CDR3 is TGTGCCAGCAGCTTAGGGCAGCCCTACGAGCAGTACTTC.

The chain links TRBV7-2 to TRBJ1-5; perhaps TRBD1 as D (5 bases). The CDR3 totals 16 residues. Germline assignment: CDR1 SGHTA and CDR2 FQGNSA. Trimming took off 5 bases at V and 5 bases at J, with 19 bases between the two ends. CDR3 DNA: TGTGCCAGCAGCGCAATCGAGATCTCGGGGGATCAGCCCCAGCATTTT. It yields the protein CASSAIEISGDQPQHF.

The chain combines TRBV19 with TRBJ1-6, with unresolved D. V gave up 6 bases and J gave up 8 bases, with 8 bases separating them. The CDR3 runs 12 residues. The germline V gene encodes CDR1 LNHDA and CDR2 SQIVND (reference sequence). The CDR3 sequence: CASSLRDSPLHF. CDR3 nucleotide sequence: TGTGCCAGTAGCCTCCGGGATTCACCCCTCCACTTT.

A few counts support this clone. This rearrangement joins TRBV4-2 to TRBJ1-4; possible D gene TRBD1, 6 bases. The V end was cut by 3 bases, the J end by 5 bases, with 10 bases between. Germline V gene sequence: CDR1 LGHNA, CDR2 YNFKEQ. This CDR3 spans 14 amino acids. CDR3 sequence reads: CASSHLTGNEKLFF. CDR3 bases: TGTGCCAGCAGCCATCTTACAGGGAATGAAAAACTGTTTTTT.

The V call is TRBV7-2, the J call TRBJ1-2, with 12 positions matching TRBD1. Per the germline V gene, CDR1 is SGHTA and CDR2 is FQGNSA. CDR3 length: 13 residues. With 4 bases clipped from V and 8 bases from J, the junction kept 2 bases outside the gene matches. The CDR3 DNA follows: TGTGCCAGCAGCTGGGGACAGGGGGCGGGCTACACCTTC. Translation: CASSWGQGAGYTF.

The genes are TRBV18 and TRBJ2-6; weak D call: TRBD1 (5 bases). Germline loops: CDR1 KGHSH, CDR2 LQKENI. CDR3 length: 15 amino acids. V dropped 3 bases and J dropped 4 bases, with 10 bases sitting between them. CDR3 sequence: CASSPGQFGANVLTF. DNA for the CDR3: TGTGCCAGCTCACCGGGGCAGTTCGGGGCCAACGTCCTGACTTTC.

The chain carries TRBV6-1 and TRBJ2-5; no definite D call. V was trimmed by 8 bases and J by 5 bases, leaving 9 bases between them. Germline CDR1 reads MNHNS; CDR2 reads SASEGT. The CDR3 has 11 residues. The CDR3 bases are TGTGCCAGCCAGGTATTTGAGACCCAGTACTTC. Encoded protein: CASQVFETQYF.

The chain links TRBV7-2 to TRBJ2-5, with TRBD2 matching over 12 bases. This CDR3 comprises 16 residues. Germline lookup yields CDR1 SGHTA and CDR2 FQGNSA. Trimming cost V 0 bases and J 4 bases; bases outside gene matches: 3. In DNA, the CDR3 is TGTGCCAGCAGCTTAGCTACTAGCGGGGGGCGAGAGACCCAGTACTTC. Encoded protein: CASSLATSGGRETQYF.

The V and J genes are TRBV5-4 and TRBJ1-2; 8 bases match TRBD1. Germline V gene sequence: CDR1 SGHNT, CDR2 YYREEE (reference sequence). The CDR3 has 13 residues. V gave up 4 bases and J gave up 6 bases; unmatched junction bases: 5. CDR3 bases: TGTGCCAGCAGCGACACAGGGGGTAATGGCTACACCTTC. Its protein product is CASSDTGGNGYTF.

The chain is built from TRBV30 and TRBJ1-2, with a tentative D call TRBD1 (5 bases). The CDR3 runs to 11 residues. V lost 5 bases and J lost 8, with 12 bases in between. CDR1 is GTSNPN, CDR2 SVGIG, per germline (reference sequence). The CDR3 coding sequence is TGTGCCTGGTCCCTTCAGGGAGGCTACACCTTC. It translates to CAWSLQGGYTF. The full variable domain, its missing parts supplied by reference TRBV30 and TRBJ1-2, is SQTIHQWPATLVQPVGSPLSLECTVEGTSNPNLYWYRQAAGRGLQLLFYSVGIGQISSEVPQNLSASRPQDRQFILSSKKLLLSDSGFYLCAWSLQGGYTFGSGTRLTVV.

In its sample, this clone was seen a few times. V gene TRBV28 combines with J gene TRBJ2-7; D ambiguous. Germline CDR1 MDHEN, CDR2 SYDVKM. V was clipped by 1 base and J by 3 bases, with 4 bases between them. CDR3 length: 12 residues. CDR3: CASSLSYYEQYF. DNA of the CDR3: TGTGCCAGCAGTTTATCCTACTACGAGCAGTACTTC. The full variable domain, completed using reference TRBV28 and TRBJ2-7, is DVKVTQSSRYLVKRTGEKVFLECVQDMDHENMFWYRQDPGLGLRLIYFSYDVKMKEKGDIPEGYSVSREKKERFSLILESASTNQTSMYLCASSLSYYEQYFGPGTRLTVT.

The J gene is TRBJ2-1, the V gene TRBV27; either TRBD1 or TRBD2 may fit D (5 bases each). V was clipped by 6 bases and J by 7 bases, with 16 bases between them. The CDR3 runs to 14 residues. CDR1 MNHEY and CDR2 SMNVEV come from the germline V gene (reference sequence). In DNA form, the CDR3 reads TGTGCCAGCAGCAGGCAGGGAGAATGGAATGAGCAGTTCTTC. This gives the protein CASSRQGEWNEQFF.